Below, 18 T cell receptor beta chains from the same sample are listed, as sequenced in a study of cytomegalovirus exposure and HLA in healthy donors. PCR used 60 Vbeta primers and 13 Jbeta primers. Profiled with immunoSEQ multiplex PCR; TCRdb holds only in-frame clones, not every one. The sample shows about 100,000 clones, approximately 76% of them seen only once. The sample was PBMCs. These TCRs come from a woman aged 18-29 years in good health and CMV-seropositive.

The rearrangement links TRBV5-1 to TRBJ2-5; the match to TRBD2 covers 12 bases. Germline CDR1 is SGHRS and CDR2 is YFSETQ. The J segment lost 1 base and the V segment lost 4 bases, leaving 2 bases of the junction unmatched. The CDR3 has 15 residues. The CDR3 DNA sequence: TGCGCCAGCAGCATACTAGCGGGAGGCCAAGAGACCCAGTACTTC. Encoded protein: CASSILAGGQETQYF.

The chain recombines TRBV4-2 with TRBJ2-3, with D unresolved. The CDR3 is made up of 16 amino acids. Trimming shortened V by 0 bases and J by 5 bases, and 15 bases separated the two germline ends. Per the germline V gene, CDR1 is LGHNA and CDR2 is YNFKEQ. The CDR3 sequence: CASSQEEASRGDTQYF. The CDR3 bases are TGTGCCAGCAGCCAAGAGGAAGCTAGTCGAGGAGATACGCAGTATTTT.

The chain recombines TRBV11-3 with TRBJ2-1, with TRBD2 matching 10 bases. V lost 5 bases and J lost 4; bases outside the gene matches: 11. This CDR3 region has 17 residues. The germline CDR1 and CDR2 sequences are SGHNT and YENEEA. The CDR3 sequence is CASSPPGAGGGYNEQFF. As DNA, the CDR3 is TGTGCCAGCAGCCCACCGGGAGCGGGAGGGGGATACAATGAGCAGTTCTTC.

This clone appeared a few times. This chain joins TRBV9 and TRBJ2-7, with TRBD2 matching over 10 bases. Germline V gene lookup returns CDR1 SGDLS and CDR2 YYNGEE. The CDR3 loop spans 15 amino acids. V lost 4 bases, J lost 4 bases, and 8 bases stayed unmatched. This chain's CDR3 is CASSRGLAETYEQYF. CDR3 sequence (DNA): TGTGCCAGCAGCAGAGGACTAGCGGAGACTTACGAGCAGTACTTC.

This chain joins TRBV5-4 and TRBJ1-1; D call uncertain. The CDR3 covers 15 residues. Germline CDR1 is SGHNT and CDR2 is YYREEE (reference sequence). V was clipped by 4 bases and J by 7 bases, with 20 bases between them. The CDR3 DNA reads TGTGCCAGCAGCCGATCAGGTGGGAGCAGCGGTGAAGCTTTCTTT. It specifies CASSRSGGSSGEAFF.

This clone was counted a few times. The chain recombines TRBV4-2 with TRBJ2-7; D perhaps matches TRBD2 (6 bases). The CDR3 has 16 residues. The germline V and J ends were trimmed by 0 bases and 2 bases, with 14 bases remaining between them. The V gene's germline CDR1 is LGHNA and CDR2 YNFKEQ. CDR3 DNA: TGTGCCAGCAGCCAAGATGGGGGTGGCGGGGCCTACGAGCAGTACTTC. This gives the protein CASSQDGGGGAYEQYF.

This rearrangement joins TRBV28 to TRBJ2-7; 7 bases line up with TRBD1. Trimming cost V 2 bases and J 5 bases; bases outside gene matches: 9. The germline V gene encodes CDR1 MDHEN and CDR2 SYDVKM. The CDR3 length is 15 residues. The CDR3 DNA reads TGTGCCAGCAGTTTAAGGACAGGTGCGACCCACGAGCAGTACTTC. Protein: CASSLRTGATHEQYF.

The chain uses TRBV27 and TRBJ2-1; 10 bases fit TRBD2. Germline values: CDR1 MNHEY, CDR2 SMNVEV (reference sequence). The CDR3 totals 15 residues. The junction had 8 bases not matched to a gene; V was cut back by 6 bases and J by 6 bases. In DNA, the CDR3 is TGTGCCAGCAGCCAGAGCAGCGGGAGGGCCAATGAGCAGTTCTTC. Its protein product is CASSQSSGRANEQFF.

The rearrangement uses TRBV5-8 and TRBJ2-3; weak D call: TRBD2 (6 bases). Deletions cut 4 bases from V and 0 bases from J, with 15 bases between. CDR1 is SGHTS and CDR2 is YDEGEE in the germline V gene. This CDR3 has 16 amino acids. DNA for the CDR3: TGTGCCAGCAGCCCACGGCGGGGTTCTAGCACAGATACGCAGTATTTT. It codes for CASSPRRGSSTDTQYF.

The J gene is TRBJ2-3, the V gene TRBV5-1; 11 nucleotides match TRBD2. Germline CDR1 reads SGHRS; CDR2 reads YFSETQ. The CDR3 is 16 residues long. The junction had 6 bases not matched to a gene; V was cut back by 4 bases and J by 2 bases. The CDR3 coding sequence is TGCGCCAGCAGCCAGCTAGCGGGGGGTTCCACAGATACGCAGTATTTT. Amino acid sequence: CASSQLAGGSTDTQYF.

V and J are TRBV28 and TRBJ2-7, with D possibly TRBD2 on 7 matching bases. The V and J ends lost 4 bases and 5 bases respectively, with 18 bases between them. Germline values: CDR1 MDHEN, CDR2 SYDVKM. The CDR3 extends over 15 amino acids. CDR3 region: CASSSSGGGLHEQYF. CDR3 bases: TGTGCCAGCAGTTCCTCAGGCGGGGGCCTTCACGAGCAGTACTTC.

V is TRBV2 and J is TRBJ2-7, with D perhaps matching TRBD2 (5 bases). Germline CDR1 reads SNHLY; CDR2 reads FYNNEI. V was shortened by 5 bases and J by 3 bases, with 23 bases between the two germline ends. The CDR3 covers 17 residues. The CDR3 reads CASSYHNGLRRDYEQYF. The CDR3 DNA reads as TGTGCCAGCAGTTACCACAACGGACTCCGTCGGGACTACGAGCAGTACTTC.

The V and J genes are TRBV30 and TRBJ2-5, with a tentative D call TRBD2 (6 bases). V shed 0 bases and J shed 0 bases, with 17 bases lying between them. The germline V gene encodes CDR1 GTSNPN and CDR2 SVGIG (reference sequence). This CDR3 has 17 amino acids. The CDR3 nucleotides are TGTGCCTGGAGTGTACCCCTTTTCGGGGACTACCAAGAGACCCAGTACTTC. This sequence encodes CAWSVPLFGDYQETQYF.

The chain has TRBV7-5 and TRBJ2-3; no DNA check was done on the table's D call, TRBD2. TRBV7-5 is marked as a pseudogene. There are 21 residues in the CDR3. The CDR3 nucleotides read TGTGCCAGAAGCAGGGTCAGTCGACTAGCGGGAGTGGGGGGAAGGGGAGATACGCAGTATTTT. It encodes CARSRVSRLAGVGGRGDTQYF.

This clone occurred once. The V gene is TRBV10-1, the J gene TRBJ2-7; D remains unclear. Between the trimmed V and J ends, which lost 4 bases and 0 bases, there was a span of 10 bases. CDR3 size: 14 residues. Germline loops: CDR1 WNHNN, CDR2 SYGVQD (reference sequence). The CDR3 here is CASSASVSSYEQYF. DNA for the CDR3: TGCGCCAGCAGTGCCAGCGTGAGCTCCTACGAGCAGTACTTC.

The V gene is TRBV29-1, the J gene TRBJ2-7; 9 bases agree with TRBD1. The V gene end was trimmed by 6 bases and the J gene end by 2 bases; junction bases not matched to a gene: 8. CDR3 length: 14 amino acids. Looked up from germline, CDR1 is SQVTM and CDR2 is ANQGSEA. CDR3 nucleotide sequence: TGCAGCGTCGCCGGGACAGGGATACCCTACGAGCAGTACTTC. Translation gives CSVAGTGIPYEQYF.

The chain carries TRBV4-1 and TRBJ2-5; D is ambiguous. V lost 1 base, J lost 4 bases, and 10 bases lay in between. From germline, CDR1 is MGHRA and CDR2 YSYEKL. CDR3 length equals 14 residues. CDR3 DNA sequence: TGCGCCAGCAGCCAAGTTGCTATCGGAGAGACCCAGTACTTC. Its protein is CASSQVAIGETQYF.

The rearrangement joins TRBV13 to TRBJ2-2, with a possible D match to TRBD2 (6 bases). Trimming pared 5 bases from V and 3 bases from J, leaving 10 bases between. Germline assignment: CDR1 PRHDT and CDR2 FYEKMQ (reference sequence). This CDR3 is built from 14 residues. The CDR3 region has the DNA TGTGCCAGCAGCCGTCGGGGGTACACCGGGGAGCTGTTTTTT. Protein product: CASSRRGYTGELFF.